The following is a TCR beta chain sequence with its context. This sample is part of a study of blood T cell repertoires in COVID-19. Study-wide background: In each case, the material was cDNA or gDNA derived from T cells, B-cell-depleted T cells, or PBMCs.

Per the study methods: From reference gene primer amplification, estimates of nucleated cell counts were derived. Sequenced by immunoSEQ multiplex PCR; TCRdb stores in-frame clones only, minus some. That table is the source of V, J and clone size, and D and trimming were worked out from the DNA. The sample yields approximately 250,000 clones, approximately 85% seen once. CDR1 and CDR2 (germline): SNHLY, FYNNEI. This CDR3 comprises 13 residues. V lost 7 bases and J lost 2, with 11 bases in between. The receptor was isolated from a man between 40 and 49 years old with acute or convalescent COVID-19. Input material: peripheral blood. V gene TRBV2 combines with J gene TRBJ1-1; D unclear. In DNA, the CDR3 is TGTGCCAGCATGTCGGAGATAAACACTGAAGCTTTCTTT. This encodes CASMSEINTEAFF.